This TCR beta chain comes out of a study of read filtering for tumor transcriptome and immune sequencing. Study overall: 8 or 9 patients were R-ISS I, roughly 17 were R-ISS II, more than five were R-ISS III.

This library used 300 to 450 ng RNA and molecular barcoded adaptors spanning alpha/delta and beta/gamma chains. TCRdb re-called the reads through MiXCR, storing one row per CDR3 protein. The data contain about 35,000 distinct CDR3 sequences, 14% of them singletons. J gave up 4 bases and V 2 bases, and 9 bases lay outside the gene matches. This CDR3 region has 15 residues. Germline V lookup: CDR1 SQVTM, CDR2 ANQGSEA. The chain combines TRBV29-1 with TRBJ2-3; TRBD2 agrees at 7 bases. The sequenced sample was a population of CD138-negative cells sorted from bone marrow. The receptor's source is a donor aged 40 or over with multiple myeloma. CDR3 in amino acids: CSVEFGGSSPDTQYF. Here the CDR3 DNA reads TGCAGCGTTGAATTCGGCGGGAGCTCCCCAGATACGCAGTATTTT.